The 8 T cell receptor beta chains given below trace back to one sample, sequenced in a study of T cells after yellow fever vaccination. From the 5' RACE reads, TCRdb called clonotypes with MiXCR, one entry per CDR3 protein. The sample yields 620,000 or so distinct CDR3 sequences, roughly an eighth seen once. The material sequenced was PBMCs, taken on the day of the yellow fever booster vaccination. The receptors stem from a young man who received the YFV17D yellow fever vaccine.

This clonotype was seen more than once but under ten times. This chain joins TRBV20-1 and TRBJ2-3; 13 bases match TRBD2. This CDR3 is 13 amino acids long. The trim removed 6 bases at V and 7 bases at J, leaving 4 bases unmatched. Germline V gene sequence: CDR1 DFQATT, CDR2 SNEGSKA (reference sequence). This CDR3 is CSAGLAGVYTQYF. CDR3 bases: TGCAGTGCCGGACTAGCGGGAGTCTATACGCAGTATTTT.

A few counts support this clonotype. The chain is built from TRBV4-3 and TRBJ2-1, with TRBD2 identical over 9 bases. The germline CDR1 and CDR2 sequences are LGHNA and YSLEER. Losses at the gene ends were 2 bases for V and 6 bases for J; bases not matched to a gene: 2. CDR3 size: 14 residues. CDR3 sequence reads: CASSQRREGNEQFF. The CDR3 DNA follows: TGCGCCAGCAGCCAACGGCGGGAGGGCAATGAGCAGTTCTTC.

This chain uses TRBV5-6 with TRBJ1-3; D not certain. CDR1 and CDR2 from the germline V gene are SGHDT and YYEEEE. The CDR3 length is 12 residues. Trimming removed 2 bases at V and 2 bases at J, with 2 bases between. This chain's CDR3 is CASSLPGNTIYF. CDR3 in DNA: TGTGCCAGCAGCTTACCTGGAAACACCATATATTTT. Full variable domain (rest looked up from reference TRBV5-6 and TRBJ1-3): DAGVTQSPTHLIKTRGQQVTLRCSPKSGHDTVSWYQQALGQGPQFIFQYYEEEERQRGNFPDRFSGHQFPNYSSELNVNALLLGDSALYLCASSLPGNTIYFGEGSWLTVV.

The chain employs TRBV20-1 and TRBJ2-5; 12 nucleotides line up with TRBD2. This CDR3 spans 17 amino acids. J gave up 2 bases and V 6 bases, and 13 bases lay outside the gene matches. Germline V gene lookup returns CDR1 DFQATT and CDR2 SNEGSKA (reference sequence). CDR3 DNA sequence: TGCAGTGCCTCCCTTCGACTAGCGGGAGACCCACAAGAGACCCAGTACTTC. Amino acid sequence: CSASLRLAGDPQETQYF.

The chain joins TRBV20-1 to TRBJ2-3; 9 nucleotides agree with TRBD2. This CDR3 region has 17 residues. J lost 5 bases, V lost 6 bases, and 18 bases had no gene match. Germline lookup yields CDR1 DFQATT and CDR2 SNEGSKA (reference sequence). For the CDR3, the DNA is TGCAGTGCCACGGAAATAGCGGGAGAGGTGTTCGGAGATACGCAGTATTTT. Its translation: CSATEIAGEVFGDTQYF.

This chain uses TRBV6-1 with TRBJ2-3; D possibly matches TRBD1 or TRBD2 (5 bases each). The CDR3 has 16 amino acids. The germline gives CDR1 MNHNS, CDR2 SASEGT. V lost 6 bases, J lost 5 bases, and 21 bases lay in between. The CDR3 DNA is TGTGCCAGCAGCCACCTGGGGGAACTTGCGGGAGATACGCAGTATTTT. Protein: CASSHLGELAGDTQYF.

Here the CDR3 reads CASREGQVFYGYTF. The CDR3 DNA reads TGTGCCAGCAGAGAGGGACAGGTATTCTATGGCTACACCTTC. This sequence joins TRBV2 and TRBJ1-2; 8 positions agree with TRBD1. J was trimmed by 4 bases and V by 6 bases; bases with no gene match: 7. This CDR3 region has 14 residues. The germline V gene has CDR1 SNHLY and CDR2 FYNNEI.

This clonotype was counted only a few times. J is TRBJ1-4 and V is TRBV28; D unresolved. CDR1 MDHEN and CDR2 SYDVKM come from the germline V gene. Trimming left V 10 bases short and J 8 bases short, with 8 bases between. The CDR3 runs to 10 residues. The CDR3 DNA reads TGTGCCACCTACCTCGAAAAACTGTTTTTT. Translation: CATYLEKLFF.